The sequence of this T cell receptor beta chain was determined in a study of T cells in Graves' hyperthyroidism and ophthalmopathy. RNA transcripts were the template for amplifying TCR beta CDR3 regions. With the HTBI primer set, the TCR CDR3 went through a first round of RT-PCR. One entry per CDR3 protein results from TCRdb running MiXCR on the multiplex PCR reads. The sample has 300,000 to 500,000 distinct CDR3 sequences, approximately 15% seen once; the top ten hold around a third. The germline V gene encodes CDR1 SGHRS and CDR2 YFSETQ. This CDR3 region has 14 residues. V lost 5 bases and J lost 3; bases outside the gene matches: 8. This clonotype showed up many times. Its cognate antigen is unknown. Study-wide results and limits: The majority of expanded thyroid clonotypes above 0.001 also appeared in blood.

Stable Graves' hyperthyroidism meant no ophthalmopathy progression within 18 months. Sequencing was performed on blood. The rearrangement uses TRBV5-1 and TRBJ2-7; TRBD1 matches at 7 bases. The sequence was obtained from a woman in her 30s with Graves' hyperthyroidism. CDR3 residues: CASRLTGTDYEQYF. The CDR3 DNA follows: TGCGCCAGCAGGCTGACAGGGACGGACTACGAGCAGTACTTC. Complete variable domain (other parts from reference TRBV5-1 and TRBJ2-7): KAGVTQTPRYLIKTRGQQVTLSCSPISGHRSVSWYQQTPGQGLQFLFEYFSETQRNKGNFPGRFSGRQFSNSRSEMNVSTLELGDSALYLCASRLTGTDYEQYFGPGTRLTVT.